This is a list of T cell receptor beta chains from one sample in a study of blood T cell repertoires in COVID-19. Sequenced by immunoSEQ multiplex PCR; TCRdb stores in-frame clones only, minus some. The sample includes about 290,000 clones, around nine tenths of them seen just once. Input material: peripheral blood. These receptors were collected from a woman aged 35 to 49 who had recovered from COVID-19. CDR3s include the opening cysteine and the closing phenylalanine or tryptophan. For some rows the clone size is stated as once, few or many, or as a class when expanded; others skip it.

once	TRBV19	CASSIRDYGYTF
NA	TRBV4-1	CASSPSGLAGNNEQFF
NA	TRBV10-3	CAISEANRVISAGYTF
NA	TRBV15	CATSRDPRGQETQYF
NA	TRBV4-2	CASSPATSGSVETQYF
NA	TRBV2	CASSDLAVMNTGELFF
NA	TRBV3-1/TRBV3-2	CASSQDSGTGVEQYF
NA	TRBV7-3	CASSLSQQGNYNEQFF
once	TRBV5-6	CASSFEAGFEQYF
NA	TRBV28	CASSLWQVGYTF
NA	TRBV6-5	CASSPTVNQPQHF
NA	TRBV24-1	CATSDSQGTGNYGYTF
NA	TRBV30	CAWRQGLNTGELFF
NA	TRBV5-1	CASSLGQEDQPQHF
NA	TRBV10-3	CAIGWHRGNTEAFF
NA	TRBV5-1	CASSEGLGGSYNEQFF
NA	TRBV11-2	CASSRDIRTEAFF
NA	TRBV9	CASSGSGSSTDTQYF
NA	TRBV3-1/TRBV3-2	CASMAGAGCEQYF
NA	TRBV6-1	CASTYRARDGYTF
NA	TRBV6-5	CASSYSVTGDPYEQYF
NA	TRBV19	CASRDPGQGLMHGYTF